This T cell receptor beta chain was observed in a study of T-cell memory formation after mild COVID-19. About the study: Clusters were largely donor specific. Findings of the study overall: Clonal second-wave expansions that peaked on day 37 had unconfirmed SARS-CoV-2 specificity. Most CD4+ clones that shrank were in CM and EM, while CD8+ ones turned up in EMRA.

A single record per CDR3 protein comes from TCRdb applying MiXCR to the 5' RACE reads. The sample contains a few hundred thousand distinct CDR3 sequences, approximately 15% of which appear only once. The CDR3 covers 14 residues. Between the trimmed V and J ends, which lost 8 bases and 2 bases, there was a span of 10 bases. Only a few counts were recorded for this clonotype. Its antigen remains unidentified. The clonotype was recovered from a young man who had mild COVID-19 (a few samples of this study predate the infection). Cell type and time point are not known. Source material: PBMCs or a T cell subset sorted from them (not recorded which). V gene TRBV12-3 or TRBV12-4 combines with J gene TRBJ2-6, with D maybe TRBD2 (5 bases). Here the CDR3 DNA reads TGTGCCAGCCGGAGGTCGGCTGGGGCCAACGTCCTGACTTTC. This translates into CASRRSAGANVLTF.